Listed here are 6 T cell receptor beta chains from one sample, sequenced in a study of T cell responses to AZD1222 COVID-19 vaccine. The repertoire was sequenced with immunoSEQ multiplex PCR; TCRdb's copy has only in-frame clones and lacks some. Among under 200,000 clones, 94% were seen once, and the ten largest hold approximately 0.58%. The material sequenced was peripheral blood, taken on day 0 of AZD1222 vaccination. The receptors stem from an adult in good health.

The chain is built from TRBV7-9 and TRBJ1-3, with D perhaps matching TRBD1 (6 bases). CDR1 is SEHNR, CDR2 FQNEAQ, per germline (reference sequence). This CDR3 region has 13 residues. The V end was cut by 7 bases, the J end by 6 bases, with 13 bases between. In nucleotides, the CDR3 is TGTGCCAGCATAGGCAGGGGTGCAAACACCATATATTTT. Protein product: CASIGRGANTIYF.

This chain links TRBV12-3 or TRBV12-4 with TRBJ1-1; unclear D gene. This CDR3 region has 11 residues. V dropped 7 bases and J dropped 1 base, with 4 bases sitting between them. CDR3 region: CASTGNTEAFF. DNA of the CDR3: TGTGCCAGCACTGGGAACACTGAAGCTTTCTTT.

In its sample, this clone was seen once. The rearrangement joins TRBV28 to TRBJ1-4; D perhaps matches TRBD1 (5 bases). The germline V gene has CDR1 MDHEN and CDR2 SYDVKM. Trimming shortened V by 4 bases and J by 0 bases, and 12 bases separated the two germline ends. The CDR3 covers 16 residues. The CDR3 here is CASSSRQTTTNEKLFF. CDR3 nucleotide sequence: TGTGCCAGCAGTTCCAGACAGACTACAACTAATGAAAAACTGTTTTTT.

On this clone itself: The DNA is left out, because the CDR3 cannot be placed on it with certainty; the CDR3 is given as TCRdb lists it. The chain links TRBV28 to TRBJ1-1; the D segment call TRBD1 is taken from the table without a DNA check. Germline lookup yields CDR1 MDHEN and CDR2 SYDVKM. The CDR3 contains 13 residues when both ends are counted. CDR3 loop: CASSTSGHFEAFF.

J is TRBJ1-1 and V is TRBV28, with no clear D. The CDR3 extends over 14 amino acids. Germline V gene sequence: CDR1 MDHEN, CDR2 SYDVKM. The V and J ends lost 3 bases and 2 bases respectively, with 10 bases between them. As DNA, the CDR3 is TGTGCCAGCAGTTTGGTACAGAGTAACACTGAAGCTTTCTTT. Translated, it gives CASSLVQSNTEAFF. Variable domain in full (rest from reference TRBV28 and TRBJ1-1): DVKVTQSSRYLVKRTGEKVFLECVQDMDHENMFWYRQDPGLGLRLIYFSYDVKMKEKGDIPEGYSVSREKKERFSLILESASTNQTSMYLCASSLVQSNTEAFFGQGTRLTVV.

The chain joins TRBV2 to TRBJ1-1; TRBD1 matches 7 bases. This CDR3 comprises 13 residues. CDR1 and CDR2 from the germline V gene are SNHLY and FYNNEI. V trimming: 6 bases; J trimming: 3 bases; junction bases outside the gene matches: 4. The CDR3 here is CASSKDRDTEAFF. Written as DNA, the CDR3 is TGTGCCAGCAGCAAAGACAGGGACACTGAAGCTTTCTTT. Complete variable domain (other parts from reference TRBV2 and TRBJ1-1): EPEVTQTPSHQVTQMGQEVILRCVPISNHLYFYWYRQILGQKVEFLVSFYNNEISEKSEIFDDQFSVERPDGSNFTLKIRSTKLEDSAMYFCASSKDRDTEAFFGQGTRLTVV.